This entry lists 6 T cell receptor beta chains sequenced from one sample in a study of blood T cell repertoires in COVID-19. Libraries were prepared by immunoSEQ multiplex PCR; TCRdb keeps only in-frame clonotypes and omits some of them. The sample has fewer than 85,000 clones, about 93% seen once. The sample was peripheral blood. These receptors all come from a human donor in a cohort sampled during active COVID-19.

The table lists this clone with a count of one. An end of the junction does not agree with germline; a read error may underlie this. The chain combines TRBV28 with TRBJ2-7; tentative D call: TRBD2 (6 bases). The CDR3 length is 12 residues. CDR1 MDHEN and CDR2 SYDVKM come from the germline V gene. CDR3 sequence reads: CASSLRGFKVDF. In DNA, the CDR3 is TGTGCCAGCAGCCTGCGGGGCTTTAAAGTCGACTTC. Drawing the rest from reference TRBV28 and TRBJ2-7, the complete variable domain is DVKVTQSSRYLVKRTGEKVFLECVQDMDHENMFWYRQDPGLGLRLIYFSYDVKMKEKGDIPEGYSVSREKKERFSLILESASTNQTSMYLCASSLRGFKVDFGPGTRLTVT.

The chain uses TRBV4-3 and TRBJ1-2, with 7 bases aligning to TRBD1. The CDR3 sequence is 16 residues long. Germline V gives CDR1 LGHNA, CDR2 YSLEER. With V trimmed by 1 base and J by 8 bases, 13 bases remained unmatched. The CDR3: CASSQGVGGQTQGYTF. CDR3 nucleotide sequence: TGCGCCAGCAGCCAAGGCGTGGGGGGACAGACACAGGGCTACACCTTC.

The chain couples TRBV9 to TRBJ2-5; 8 positions match TRBD1. The V and J ends lost 0 bases and 4 bases, in that order; junction bases with no gene match: 5. CDR3 length: 15 amino acids. Germline values: CDR1 SGDLS, CDR2 YYNGEE. This chain's CDR3 is CASSVELQGGETQYF. CDR3 nucleotide sequence: TGTGCCAGCAGCGTAGAATTACAGGGGGGAGAGACCCAGTACTTC.

The chain is built from TRBV19 and TRBJ1-2; 8 positions agree with TRBD1. V gave up 6 bases and J gave up 2 bases; unmatched junction bases: 2. The length of the CDR3 is 13 residues. Germline lookup yields CDR1 LNHDA and CDR2 SQIVND (reference sequence). In DNA, the CDR3 is TGTGCCAGTAGGTGGACAGGGAACTATGGCTACACCTTC. It translates to CASRWTGNYGYTF.

V gene TRBV25-1 combines with J gene TRBJ1-5; D is possibly TRBD1 (6 bases). V shed 4 bases and J shed 15 bases, with 16 bases lying between them. The length of the CDR3 is 12 residues. The germline gives CDR1 MGHDK, CDR2 SYGVNS. The CDR3 nucleotides are TGTGCCAGCAGTGTGTGGGACACCGAACTGCATTTT. This translates into CASSVWDTELHF. Based on the CDR3 plus reference TRBV25-1 and TRBJ1-5, the full variable domain is EADIYQTPRYLVIGTGKKITLECSQTMGHDKMYWYQQDPGMELHLIHYSYGVNSTEKGDLSSESTVSRIRTEHFPLTLESARPSHTSQYLCASSVWDTELHFGDGTRLSIL.

The J gene is TRBJ2-7, the V gene TRBV7-9; perhaps TRBD1 as D (6 bases). The CDR3 extends over 13 amino acids. In germline, CDR1 is SEHNR, CDR2 FQNEAQ (reference sequence). Trimming stripped 4 bases from V and 5 bases from J, with 12 bases between. The DNA of the CDR3 is TGTGCCAGCAGCTCAAGGGGGAACGACGAGCAGTACTTC. Amino acids: CASSSRGNDEQYF.